This T cell receptor (beta chain) was obtained from a study of blood T cell repertoires in COVID-19. The protocol was immunoSEQ multiplex PCR, while the TCRdb copy is restricted to in-frame clones and leaves out a portion. The sample has a few hundred thousand clones, roughly 85% seen once. CDR1 and CDR2 from the germline V gene are PRHDT and FYEKMQ (reference sequence). The ends were cut back, 0 bases at V and 5 bases at J, with 10 bases in the middle. This CDR3 region has 14 residues. The chain couples TRBV13 to TRBJ1-2, with no clear D. The TCR originated in a woman younger than 35 who had recovered from COVID-19. Sequenced sample: peripheral blood. The CDR3 spells CASSLGLTGYGYTF. DNA of the CDR3: TGTGCCAGCAGCTTAGGCCTTACGGGATATGGCTACACCTTC.